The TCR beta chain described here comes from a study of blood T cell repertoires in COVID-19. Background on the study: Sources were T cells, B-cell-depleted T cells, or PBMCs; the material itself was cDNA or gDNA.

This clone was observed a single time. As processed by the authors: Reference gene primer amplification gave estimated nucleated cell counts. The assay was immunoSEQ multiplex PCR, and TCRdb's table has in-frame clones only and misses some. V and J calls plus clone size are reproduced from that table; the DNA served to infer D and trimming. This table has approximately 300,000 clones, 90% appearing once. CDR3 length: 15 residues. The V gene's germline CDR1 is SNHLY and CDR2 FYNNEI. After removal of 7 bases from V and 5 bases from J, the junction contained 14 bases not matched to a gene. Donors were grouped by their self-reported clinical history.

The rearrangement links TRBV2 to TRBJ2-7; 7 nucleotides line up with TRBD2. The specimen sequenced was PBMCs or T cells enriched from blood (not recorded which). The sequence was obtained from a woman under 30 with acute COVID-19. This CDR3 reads CASTPDRGRNHEQYF. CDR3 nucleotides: TGTGCCAGCACCCCGGATCGCGGGAGAAACCACGAGCAGTACTTC.